This T cell receptor beta chain was observed in a study of CD8 T cells in ankylosing spondylitis. In the case of this clonotype: What it recognizes is unknown.

Findings and caveats of the study: It appeared that ankylosing spondylitis blood was characterized by a TCR beta motif of several highly homologous variants. From matched ankylosing spondylitis synovial fluid, disease-linked clones were reportedly recovered at significantly enriched levels.

Libraries for TCR beta were made by quantitative 5'-RACE with molecular barcodes. TCRdb reprocessed the 5' RACE reads via MiXCR and lists one record per CDR3 protein. Among 200,000 to 250,000 distinct CDR3 sequences, around 17% were seen once, and the ten largest hold 42%. V shed 4 bases, J shed 6 bases, and the junction held 8 bases outside the gene matches. Germline V gene lookup returns CDR1 MNHEY and CDR2 SMNVEV (reference sequence). The CDR3 covers 14 residues. The clonotype comes from a male donor with ankylosing spondylitis. The chain has TRBV27 and TRBJ2-5; 7 positions agree with TRBD1. The specimen sequenced was blood, either unsorted or a sorted T cell fraction (not recorded which). CDR3 in amino acids: CASSSQGDLKTQYF. CDR3 sequence (DNA): TGTGCCAGCAGTTCGCAGGGGGACCTGAAGACCCAGTACTTC.